The sequence of this T cell receptor (beta chain) was determined in a study of read filtering for tumor transcriptome and immune sequencing. Whole-study context: IR-seq gave about 3.5 to 10.27 million TCR reads per sample; RNA-seq gave about 80 to 1273.

Molecular barcoded adaptors covering alpha/delta and beta/gamma chains were used on approximately 440 ng RNA. TCRdb re-derived calls from the reads in MiXCR, one entry per CDR3 protein. The sample lists 20,000 to 25,000 distinct CDR3 sequences, roughly an eighth occurring once. This clonotype showed up just a few times. Per the germline V gene, CDR1 is SGHTA and CDR2 is FQGNSA. The CDR3 extends over 15 amino acids. V dropped 1 base and J dropped 5; count of bases not matched to a gene: 4. The specimen sequenced was a population of CD138-negative cells sorted from bone marrow. The rearrangement links TRBV7-2 to TRBJ2-7, with TRBD2 identical over 11 bases. This clonotype was obtained from a donor at least 40 years old with multiple myeloma. The CDR3 region has the DNA TGTGCCAGCAGCTTAGGTAGCGGGAGGGCCAACGAGCAGTACTTC. Residues: CASSLGSGRANEQYF.